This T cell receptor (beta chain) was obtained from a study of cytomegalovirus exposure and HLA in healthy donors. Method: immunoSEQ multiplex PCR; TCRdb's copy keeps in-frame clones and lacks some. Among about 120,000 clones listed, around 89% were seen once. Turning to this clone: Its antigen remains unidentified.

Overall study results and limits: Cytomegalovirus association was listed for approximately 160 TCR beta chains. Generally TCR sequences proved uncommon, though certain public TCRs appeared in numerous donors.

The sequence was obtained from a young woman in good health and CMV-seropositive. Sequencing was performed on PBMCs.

The CDR3, as DNA: TGTGCCAGCAGCTTAGGGGTGGCAGGGGGCCCGAACACTGAAGCTTTCTTT. Translating gives CASSLGVAGGPNTEAFF. This chain joins TRBV7-6 and TRBJ1-1, with 8 bases matching TRBD1. The germline gives CDR1 SGHVS, CDR2 FNYEAQ. Germline trimming cut 1 base from V and 1 base from J; bases unmatched to any gene: 8. The CDR3 totals 17 residues.